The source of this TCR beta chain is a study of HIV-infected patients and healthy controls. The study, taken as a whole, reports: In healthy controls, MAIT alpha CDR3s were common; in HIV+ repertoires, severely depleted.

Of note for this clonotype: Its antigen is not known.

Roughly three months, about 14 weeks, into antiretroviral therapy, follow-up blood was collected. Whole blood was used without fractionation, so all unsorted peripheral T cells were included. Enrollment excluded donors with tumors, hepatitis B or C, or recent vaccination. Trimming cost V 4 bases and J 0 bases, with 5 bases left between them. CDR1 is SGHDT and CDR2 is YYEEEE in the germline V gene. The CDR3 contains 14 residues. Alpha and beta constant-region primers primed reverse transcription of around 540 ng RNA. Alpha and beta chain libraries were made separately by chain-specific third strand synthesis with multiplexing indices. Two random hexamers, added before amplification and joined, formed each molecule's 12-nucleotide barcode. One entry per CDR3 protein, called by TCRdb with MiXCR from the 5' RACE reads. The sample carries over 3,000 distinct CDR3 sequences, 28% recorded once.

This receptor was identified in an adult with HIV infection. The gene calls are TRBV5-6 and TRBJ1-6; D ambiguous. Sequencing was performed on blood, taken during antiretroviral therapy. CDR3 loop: CASSPSSYNSPLHF. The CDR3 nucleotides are TGTGCCAGCAGCCCCAGCTCCTATAATTCACCCCTCCACTTT.